This T cell receptor (beta chain) was captured by sequencing in a study of human T cells and chemical hapten exposure. Study conclusions and caveats: The presence of alopecia in the donors means their immune response may differ from healthy people's. PT1 expanded TCR counts and patch test score were linked, and their correlation was positive.

V dropped 10 bases and J dropped 1; count of bases not matched to a gene: 6. The germline V gene encodes CDR1 MDHEN and CDR2 SYDVKM. CDR3 length: 14 residues. Individual cDNA molecules each carried unique molecular identifiers attached by the library. TCRdb passed the RACE reads through MiXCR, listing each CDR3 protein once. The table has about 97,000 distinct CDR3 sequences, around a quarter seen once. Time point denoted: patch test 3, about 24 weeks after DPC sensitization. Treatment here: therapeutic diphenylcyclopropenone sensitization with weekly scalp DPC. Comment on this clonotype: As yet, its antigen is unknown.

This TCR was recovered from a man aged 40-50 years with alopecia areata. Some clones in this sample may be carry-over from other donors' samples. This material consisted of whole blood, taken in connection with sensitization to the hapten diphenylcyclopropenone (DPC). The chain uses TRBV28 and TRBJ2-4, with 8 bases fitting TRBD2. In DNA form, the CDR3 reads TGTGCCACCCGCGGGAGGTGCGCCAAAAACATTCAGTACTTC. This translates into CATRGRCAKNIQYF.